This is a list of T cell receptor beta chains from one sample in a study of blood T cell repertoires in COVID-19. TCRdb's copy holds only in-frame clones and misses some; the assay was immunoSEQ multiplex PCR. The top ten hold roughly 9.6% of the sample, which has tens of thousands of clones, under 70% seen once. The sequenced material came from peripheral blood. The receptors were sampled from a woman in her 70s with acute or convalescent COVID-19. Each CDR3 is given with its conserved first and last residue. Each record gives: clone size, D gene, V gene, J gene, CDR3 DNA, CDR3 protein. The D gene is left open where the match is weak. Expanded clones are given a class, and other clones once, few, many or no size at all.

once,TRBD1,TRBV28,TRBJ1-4,TGTGCCAGCAGTCCCTCGGGACAGATTGAAAAACTGTTTTTT,CASSPSGQIEKLFF
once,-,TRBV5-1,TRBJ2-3,TGCGCCAGCAGCTTGGGACAGGTTCAGGATACGCAGTATTTT,CASSLGQVQDTQYF
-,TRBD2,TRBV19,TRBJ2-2,TGTGCCAGTAGGGGCCCCCTGGCGGGGGAGACCGGGGAGCTGTTTTTT,CASRGPLAGETGELFF
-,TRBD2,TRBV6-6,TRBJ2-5,TGTGCCAGCAGTAGCGGGAGGTTCAGCATAGGAGAGACCCAGTACTTC,CASSSGRFSIGETQYF
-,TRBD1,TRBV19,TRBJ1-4,TGTGCCAGTCAATTGGACAGGGGAGAAAAACTGTTTTTT,CASQLDRGEKLFF
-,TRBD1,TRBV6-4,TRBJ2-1,TGTGCCAGCAGTGGACAGGGGGCAAACGATGAGCAGTTCTTC,CASSGQGANDEQFF
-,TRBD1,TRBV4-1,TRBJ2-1,TGCGCCAGCAGCCCCGGCGGGACAGGGTTAAATGAGCAGTTCTTC,CASSPGGTGLNEQFF
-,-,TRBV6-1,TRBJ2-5,TGTGCCAGCAGTGAATGGGGAGGGGGTGGCTTGGAGACCCAGTACTTC,CASSEWGGGGLETQYF
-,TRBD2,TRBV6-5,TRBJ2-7,TGTGCCAGCAGTTCCGGACTAGCGGGAGGGCCGGGTGAGCAGTACTTC,CASSSGLAGGPGEQYF
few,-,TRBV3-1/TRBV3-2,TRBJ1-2,TGTGCCAGCAGCCGCGGGTATGGCTACACCTTC,CASSRGYGYTF
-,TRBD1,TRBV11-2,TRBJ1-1,TGTGCCAGCAGCTCAACAGGGGACACTGAAGCTTTCTTT,CASSSTGDTEAFF
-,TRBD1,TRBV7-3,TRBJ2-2,TGTGCCAGCAGCCTCGCCGGGACAGATATTACCGGGGAGCTGTTTTTT,CASSLAGTDITGELFF
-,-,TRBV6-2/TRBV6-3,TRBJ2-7,TGTGCCAGCAGTCCAAGCCGTAGCGGCTCCTACGAGCAGTACTTC,CASSPSRSGSYEQYF
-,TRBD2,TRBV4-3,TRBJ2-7,TGCGCCAGCAGTCAGGGGACTAGCGATGTCGACGAGCAGTACTTC,CASSQGTSDVDEQYF
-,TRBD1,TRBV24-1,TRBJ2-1,TGTGCCACCAGTGCCTTCGACAGGGGGTTCGATGAGCAGTTCTTC,CATSAFDRGFDEQFF
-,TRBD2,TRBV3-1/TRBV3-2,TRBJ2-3,TGTGCCAGCAGCCCCCAGCGGGGGACCGGCACAGATACGCAGTATTTT,CASSPQRGTGTDTQYF
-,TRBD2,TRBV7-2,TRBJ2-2,TGTGCCAGCAGCCTCCGACTAGCGGCGAACACCGGGGAGCTGTTTTTT,CASSLRLAANTGELFF
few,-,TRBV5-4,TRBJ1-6,TGTGCCAGCAGCTTCCGATCCGGGAGCTCCTATAATTCACCCCTCCACTTT,CASSFRSGSSYNSPLHF
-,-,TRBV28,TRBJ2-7,TGTGCCAGCAGTTTATCAGGGCGCGAGCAGTACTTC,CASSLSGREQYF
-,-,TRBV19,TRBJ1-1,TGTGCCAGTAGTATAGAGTACAGGAACACTGAAGCTTTCTTT,CASSIEYRNTEAFF
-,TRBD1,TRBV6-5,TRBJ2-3,TGTGCCAGCAGTACCACAGGGGGTGGCACAGATACGCAGTATTTT,CASSTTGGGTDTQYF
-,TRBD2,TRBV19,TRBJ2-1,TGTGCCAGTAGTAGAGCCCCTAGCGGGTCCTACAATGAGCAGTTCTTC,CASSRAPSGSYNEQFF
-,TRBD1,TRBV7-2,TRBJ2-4,TGTGCCAGCAGCCCCTTGTACAGGGGTGTTGGGAACATTCAGTACTTC,CASSPLYRGVGNIQYF
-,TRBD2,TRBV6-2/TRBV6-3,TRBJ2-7,TGTGCCAGCAGTTCACTCCCCCCGGGACTAGCGGCCCCCTACGAGCAGTACTTC,CASSSLPPGLAAPYEQYF
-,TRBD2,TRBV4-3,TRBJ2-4,TGCGCCAGCAGCCAAGACGCTAGCGGGGACGGAAACATTCAGTACTTC,CASSQDASGDGNIQYF
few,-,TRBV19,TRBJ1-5,TGTGCCAGTAGACTGACAGATTATAGCAATCAGCCCCAGCATTTT,CASRLTDYSNQPQHF
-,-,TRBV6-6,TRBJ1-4,TGTGCCAGCAGTACAGATCCAGCTAATGAAAAACTGTTTTTT,CASSTDPANEKLFF
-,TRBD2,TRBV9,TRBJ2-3,TGTGCCAGCAGCCAGGCTGGGACTAGCGTATCAGATACGCAGTATTTT,CASSQAGTSVSDTQYF
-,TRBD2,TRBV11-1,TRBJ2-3,TGTGCCAGCAGCTTCCCTTCGGGGGGGAGCACAGATACGCAGTATTTT,CASSFPSGGSTDTQYF
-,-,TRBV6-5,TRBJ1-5,TGTGCCAGCAGTTACTCGGGGGAGGGAAATCAGCCCCAGCATTTT,CASSYSGEGNQPQHF
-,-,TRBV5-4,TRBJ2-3,TGTGCCAGCAGCGGCACAGCGGGTTACACGCAGTATTTT,CASSGTAGYTQYF
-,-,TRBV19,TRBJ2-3,TGTGCCAGTAGTCTCTTGCGGCAGGATACGCAGTATTTT,CASSLLRQDTQYF
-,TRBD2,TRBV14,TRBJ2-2,TGTGCCAGCAGCCAAGATCGGGGTAGCGGGGTCCCCGGGGAGCTGTTTTTT,CASSQDRGSGVPGELFF
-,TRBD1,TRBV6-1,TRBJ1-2,TGTGCCAGCAGTGAGCCGGGACAGAGGACCCCTTTGGATGGCTACACCTTC,CASSEPGQRTPLDGYTF
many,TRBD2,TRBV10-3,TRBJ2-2,TGTGCCATCAGTTCTGTAGCGGGGGATACCGGGGAGCTGTTTTTT,CAISSVAGDTGELFF
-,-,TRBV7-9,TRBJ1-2,TGTGCCAGCACCCCCCTTCCGGGACAATTTTATACCTTC,CASTPLPGQFYTF
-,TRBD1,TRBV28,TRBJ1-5,TGTGCCAGTAGGACAGGCGACTTAAATCAGCCCCAGCATTTT,CASRTGDLNQPQHF
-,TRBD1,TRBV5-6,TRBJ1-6,TGTGCCAGCAGTATGACAGGGGAGTCACCCCTCCACTTT,CASSMTGESPLHF